Listed here are 8 T cell receptor beta chains from one sample, sequenced in a study of T-cell reconstitution after alpha-beta-depleted transplantation in children. Preparation of the TCRbeta library involved a method that used unique molecular identifiers. TCRdb re-analysed the PCR reads in MiXCR, keeping a single row per CDR3 protein. Among 700,000 to 950,000 distinct CDR3 sequences listed, around 15% were seen once. The specimen was PBMCs, mostly from graft donor cells, collected 360 days after TCRalphabeta/CD19-depleted stem cell transplant. The receptors were gathered from a male patient younger than 18 who had a stem cell transplant for acute lymphoblastic leukemia, so the T cells may come from the graft donor.

This clonotype was counted a few times. V gene TRBV5-1 combines with J gene TRBJ2-7; 7 positions match TRBD1. From germline, CDR1 is SGHRS and CDR2 YFSETQ. CDR3 length equals 15 residues. V dropped 4 bases and J dropped 6; count of bases not matched to a gene: 13. CDR3 in DNA: TGCGCCAGCAGCCTCCGATCCTTTCCAGGGGGCGAGCAGTACTTC. Translating it yields CASSLRSFPGGEQYF.

The gene calls are TRBV4-1 and TRBJ2-7; TRBD2 aligns across 13 bases. The length of the CDR3 is 19 residues. V lost 3 bases to trimming and J lost 5 bases; unmatched junction nucleotides: 16. Germline loops: CDR1 MGHRA, CDR2 YSYEKL. For the CDR3, the DNA is TGCGCCAGCAGCCACTTCGGACTAGCGGGAGTTCCGAAACATGACGAGCAGTACTTC. Its protein is CASSHFGLAGVPKHDEQYF.

This rearrangement joins TRBV4-1 to TRBJ2-7; no firm D call. This CDR3 has 13 residues. Looked up from germline, CDR1 is MGHRA and CDR2 is YSYEKL. Trimming removed 0 bases at V and 5 bases at J, with 8 bases between. CDR3 nucleotides: TGCGCCAGCAGCCAAGAAAGAATCCACGAGCAGTACTTC. This encodes CASSQERIHEQYF.

In its sample, this clonotype was seen many times. The chain joins TRBV12-3 or TRBV12-4 to TRBJ1-5, with TRBD1 matching 7 bases. There are 16 residues in the CDR3. The junction had 10 bases not matched to a gene; V was cut back by 8 bases and J by 0 bases. CDR3: CASSLGDSYSNQPQHF. For the CDR3, the DNA is TGTGCCAGCTCCTTAGGGGACAGCTATAGCAATCAGCCCCAGCATTTT.

The chain employs TRBV7-2 and TRBJ2-7; 10 bases line up with TRBD2. The ends lost 6 bases at V and 1 base at J; junction bases unmatched: 3. The CDR3 has 14 residues. Germline-derived CDR1 and CDR2 are SGHTA and FQGNSA. CDR3 region: CASRLAGLSYEQYF. The CDR3 DNA is TGTGCCAGCAGACTAGCGGGGCTGTCCTACGAGCAGTACTTC.

This clonotype has ten or more counts. The chain links TRBV29-1 to TRBJ2-1; 7 bases line up with TRBD1. Germline V CDR1 and CDR2: SQVTM, ANQGSEA. The CDR3 loop spans 13 amino acids. J gave up 6 bases and V 6 bases, and 8 bases lay outside the gene matches. CDR3 sequence reads: CSVGTVGLNEQFF. The CDR3 DNA reads as TGCAGCGTGGGGACAGTGGGTCTCAATGAGCAGTTCTTC.

The chain joins TRBV20-1 to TRBJ2-1; TRBD2 matches at 14 bases. Germline values: CDR1 DFQATT, CDR2 SNEGSKA (reference sequence). V shed 5 bases, J shed 0 bases, and the junction held 3 bases outside the gene matches. The CDR3 extends over 16 amino acids. DNA of the CDR3: TGCAGTGCTCCGACTAGCGGGAGGGGCTCCTACAATGAGCAGTTCTTC. It translates to CSAPTSGRGSYNEQFF.

This clonotype has a handful of counts. The chain combines TRBV14 with TRBJ1-1, with D perhaps TRBD1 (5 bases). The CDR3 runs 16 residues. Germline V gives CDR1 SGHDN, CDR2 FVKESK. V gave up 2 bases and J gave up 2 bases, with 15 bases separating them. The CDR3 sequence: CASSQWSGWRNTEAFF. The CDR3 DNA sequence: TGTGCCAGCAGCCAATGGTCAGGGTGGAGAAACACTGAAGCTTTCTTT. The whole variable domain, remainder taken from reference TRBV14 and TRBJ1-1, is EAGVTQFPSHSVIEKGQTVTLRCDPISGHDNLYWYRRVMGKEIKFLLHFVKESKQDESGMPNNRFLAERTGGTYSTLKVQPAELEDSGVYFCASSQWSGWRNTEAFFGQGTRLTVV.